This T cell receptor (beta chain) was sequenced during a study of OX40 agonist ivuxolimab in advanced cancers. In terms of the full investigation: Ivuxolimab was a fully human IgG2 agonistic monoclonal antibody targeting the costimulatory receptor OX40 (CD134). The point of sequencing TCRbeta in the periphery was to test whether ivuxolimab changed TCR sequence diversity and drove clonal T-cell expansion. Three dose-escalation patients achieved partial responses, one with hepatocellular carcinoma and two with cutaneous melanoma. Intravenous ivuxolimab was administered to patients every 2 weeks at six dose levels: 0.01, 0.1, 0.3, 1.5, 3 and 10 mg/kg. The paper describes the monotherapy dose-escalation part (N = 52 patients) of the phase I trial of ivuxolimab. Patients were allowed to have had prior anti-PD-1, anti-PD-L1 or anti-CTLA-4 therapy, and roughly 40% of the dose-escalation patients had previously received checkpoint inhibitors. In the dose-escalation cohort, approximately 82% of patients were male, and the mean age was roughly 60 years with a range of roughly 23 to 79. Of the approximately 53 patients in dose escalation, some 20 had hepatocellular carcinoma, around 15 had melanoma, 9 had renal cell carcinoma and 9 had head and neck cancer.

To sequence the TCRbeta CDR3 region, genomic DNA was isolated from the sorted cells. The immunoSEQ Assay was used to sequence the TCRbeta CDR3 regions. TCRdb's version of the immuneACCESS table is confined to in-frame rearrangements and falls short of the full clone set. An unresolved V gene accounts for under half of the shortfall where checked; the remainder is of unknown origin. This sample has nearly 65,000 clones in its table, and 90% to 95% of those were observed once. About 4% of the sample belongs to the ten largest clones. This clone was seen a single time. Its antigen is not yet known. Base qualities are not at hand, and no much larger clone is one base apart. Its CDR3 holds 14 amino acids, cysteine through phenylalanine. Left in the record is the CDR3 DNA by itself, 42 bases read in frame from the first base. Trimming costs V 7 bases and J 0 bases, and their ends lie 10 bases apart. From the germline V gene, CDR1 is MNHNS and CDR2 is SASEGT.

Study-wide conclusions, independent of this receptor: In partial responders in the 0.1-3.0 mg/kg groups, normalized peripheral clonal expansion was found to be among the lowest, especially among CD8+ T cells. Low levels of normalized T-cell clonal expansion were also seen in some patients who did not respond. After ivuxolimab, more expanded clones were found on average in CD8+ T cells than in CD4+ T cells. Which antigens the clonally expanded peripheral T cells were specific for was not determined. At doses of 0.1 to 3.0 mg/kg, clonal expansion of both CD4+ and CD8+ T cells in blood was seen between baseline and week 6.

The trial excluded patients who had a history of autoimmune disease or were on systemic immunosuppression. Peripheral blood for TCR sequencing was collected from all dose cohorts at baseline, on cycle 4 day 1, and on cycle 7 day 1. Samples came from an open-label, multicenter, first-in-human phase I dose-escalation trial of ivuxolimab. Adults with locally advanced or metastatic melanoma, renal cell carcinoma, hepatocellular carcinoma or head and neck squamous cell carcinoma were enrolled in the trial. Before TCR sequencing, CD4+ and CD8+ T cells were separately sorted from peripheral blood. The rearrangement joined TRBV6-1 to TRBJ1-3; no D gene is confidently identified. The sample consisted of CD4+ or CD8+ T cells sorted from blood, taken in a trial of the OX40 agonist ivuxolimab. The source is an adult with an advanced solid tumor such as melanoma, head and neck, liver or kidney cancer. The nucleotide sequence reads TGTGCCAGCACGGAGTGGCGCTCTGGAAACACCATATATTTT. This translates into CASTEWRSGNTIYF.